This T cell receptor (beta chain) was retrieved from a study of CD8 T cells in ankylosing spondylitis. Whole-study results and caveats: Significantly higher representation of disease-linked clones was reported for matched ankylosing spondylitis synovial fluid. Disease-linked clones were CD8+ and relatively rare in peripheral blood. In ankylosing spondylitis blood, a motif of roughly 8 highly homologous TCR beta variants appeared characteristic.

The authors made TCR beta libraries by quantitative 5'-RACE with molecular barcodes. TCRdb reprocessed the 5' RACE reads with MiXCR, giving one entry per CDR3 protein. The sample has approximately 440,000 distinct CDR3 sequences, roughly 18% seen once. Deletions cut 2 bases from V and 5 bases from J, with 4 bases between. CDR1 SGHRS and CDR2 YFSETQ come from the germline V gene. CDR3 length equals 12 residues. There are many counts of this clonotype. Its antigen is unidentified. Sequencing was performed on blood, either unsorted or a sorted T cell fraction (not recorded which). This TCR was recovered from a male donor with ankylosing spondylitis. The chain is built from TRBV5-1 and TRBJ1-4; D uncertain. In nucleotides, the CDR3 is TGCGCCAGCAGCTTTGAAAATGAAAAACTGTTTTTT. It specifies CASSFENEKLFF. Combining the CDR3 with reference TRBV5-1 and TRBJ1-4 gives the whole variable domain KAGVTQTPRYLIKTRGQQVTLSCSPISGHRSVSWYQQTPGQGLQFLFEYFSETQRNKGNFPGRFSGRQFSNSRSEMNVSTLELGDSALYLCASSFENEKLFFGSGTQLSVL.